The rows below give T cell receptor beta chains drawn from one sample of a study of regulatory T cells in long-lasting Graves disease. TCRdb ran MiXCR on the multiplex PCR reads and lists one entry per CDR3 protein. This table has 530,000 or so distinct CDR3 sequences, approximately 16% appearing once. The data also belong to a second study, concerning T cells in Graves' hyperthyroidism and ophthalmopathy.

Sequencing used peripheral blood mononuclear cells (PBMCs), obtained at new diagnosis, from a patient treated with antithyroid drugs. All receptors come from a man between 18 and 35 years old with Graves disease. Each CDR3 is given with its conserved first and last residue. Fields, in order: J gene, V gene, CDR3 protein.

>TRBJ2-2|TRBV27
CASRGSGRRAGELFF
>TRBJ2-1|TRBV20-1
CSARVTGSYYNEQFF
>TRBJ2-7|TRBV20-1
CSASFGINHEQYF
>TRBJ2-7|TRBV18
CASSPDLGRNSYEQYF
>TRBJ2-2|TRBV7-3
CASSPPGQVYAGELFF
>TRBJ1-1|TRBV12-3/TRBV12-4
CASSLGQRSMNTEAFF
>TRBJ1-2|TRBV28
CATSEGGIYGYTF
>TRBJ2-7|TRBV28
CASSFPGSSYEQYF
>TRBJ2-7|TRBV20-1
CSARDRGRPYYEQYF
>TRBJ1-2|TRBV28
CASSPRVGAWGYTF
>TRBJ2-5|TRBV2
CASSEARFETQYF
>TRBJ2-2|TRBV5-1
CASSLTPGRRTGELFF
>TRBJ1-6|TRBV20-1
CSASEGGGSPLHF
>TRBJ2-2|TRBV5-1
CASSGGGDTGELFF
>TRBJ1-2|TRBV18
CASSPGTADYGYTF
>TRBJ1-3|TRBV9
CASSVGTGSSGNTIYF
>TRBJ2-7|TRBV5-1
CASSRQGVANEQYF
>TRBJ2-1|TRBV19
CASSVTLLNEQFF
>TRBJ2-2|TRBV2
CASSERTVNTGELFF
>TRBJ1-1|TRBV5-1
CASSFGTGDMNTEAFF
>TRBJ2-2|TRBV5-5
CASSLGQGKYTGELFF
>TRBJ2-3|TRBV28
CASTEEGSSDTQYF
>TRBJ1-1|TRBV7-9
CASGREGRDAFF
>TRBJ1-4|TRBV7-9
CASRPRGRANEKLFF
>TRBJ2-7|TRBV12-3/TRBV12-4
CASSLNLGPYEQYF
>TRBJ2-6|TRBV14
CASSQDRAAYSGANVLTF
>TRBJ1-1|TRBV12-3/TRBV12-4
CASSYSTGGWNTEAFF
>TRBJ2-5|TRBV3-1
CASSQVGGQYF
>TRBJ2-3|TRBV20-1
CSARVGGNTDTQYF
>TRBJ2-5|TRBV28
CASSLSRDGRETQYF
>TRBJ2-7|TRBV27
CASSHSGSTFGQYF
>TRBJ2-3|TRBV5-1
CASSFGTSGRRTDTQYF